This T cell receptor beta chain is from a study of T cells in localized non-small cell lung cancer. Concerning this clone: Antigen specificity is unknown.

The protocol was immunoSEQ multiplex PCR, while the TCRdb copy is restricted to in-frame clones and leaves out a portion. The repertoire holds over 8,500 clones, with roughly four fifths as singletons. Broader study findings: Heterogeneity remains possible, as sequencing covered one tumor region only. Uninvolved adjacent lung, not tumor, had the highest T cell clonality.

The CDR3 consists of 13 residues. CDR1 and CDR2 (germline): MNHNS, SASEGT. J lost 3 bases, V lost 5 bases, and 1 base had no gene match. The V call is TRBV6-1, the J call TRBJ1-2, with 9 nucleotides matching TRBD1. Specimen: peripheral blood mononuclear cells, collected before any cancer treatment. This TCR derives from a female donor older than 55 with stage II lung adenocarcinoma. The CDR3 DNA sequence: TGTGCCAGCAGTCGGGACAGGGACTATGGCTACACCTTC. This translates into CASSRDRDYGYTF.